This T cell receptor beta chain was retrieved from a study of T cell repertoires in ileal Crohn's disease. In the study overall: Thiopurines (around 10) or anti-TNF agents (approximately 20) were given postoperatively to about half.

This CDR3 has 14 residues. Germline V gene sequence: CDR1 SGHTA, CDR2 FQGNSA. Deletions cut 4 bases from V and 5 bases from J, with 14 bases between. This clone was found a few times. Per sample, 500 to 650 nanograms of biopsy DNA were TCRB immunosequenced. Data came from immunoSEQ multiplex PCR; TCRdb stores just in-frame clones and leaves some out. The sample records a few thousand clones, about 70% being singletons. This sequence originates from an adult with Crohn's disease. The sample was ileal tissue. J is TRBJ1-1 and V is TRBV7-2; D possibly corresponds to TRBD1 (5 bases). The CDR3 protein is CASSSASGGTEAFF. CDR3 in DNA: TGTGCCAGCAGCTCGGCCTCCGGGGGGACTGAAGCTTTCTTT.